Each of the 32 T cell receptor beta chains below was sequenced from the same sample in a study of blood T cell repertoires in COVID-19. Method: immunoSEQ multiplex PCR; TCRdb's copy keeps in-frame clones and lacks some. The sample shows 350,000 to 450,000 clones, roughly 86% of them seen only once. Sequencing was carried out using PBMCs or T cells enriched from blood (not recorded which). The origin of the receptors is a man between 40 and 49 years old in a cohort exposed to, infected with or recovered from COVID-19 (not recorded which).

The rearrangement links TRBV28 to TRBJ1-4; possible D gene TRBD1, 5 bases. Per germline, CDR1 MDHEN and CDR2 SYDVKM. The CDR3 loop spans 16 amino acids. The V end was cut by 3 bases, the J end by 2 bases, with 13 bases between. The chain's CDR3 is CASSFRRGPTNEKLFF. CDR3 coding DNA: TGTGCCAGCAGTTTTAGGCGGGGACCTACTAATGAAAAACTGTTTTTT.

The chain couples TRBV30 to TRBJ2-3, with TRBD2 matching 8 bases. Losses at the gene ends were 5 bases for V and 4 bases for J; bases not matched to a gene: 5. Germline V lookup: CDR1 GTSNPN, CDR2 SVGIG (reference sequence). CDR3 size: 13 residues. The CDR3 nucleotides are TGTGCCTGGGGGGCGGGAGGCCCAGATACGCAGTATTTT. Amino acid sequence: CAWGAGGPDTQYF.

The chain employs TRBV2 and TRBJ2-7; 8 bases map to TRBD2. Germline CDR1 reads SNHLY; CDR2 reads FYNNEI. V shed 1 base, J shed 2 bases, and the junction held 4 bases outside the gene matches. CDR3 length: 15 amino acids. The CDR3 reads CASSEDSGGTYEQYF. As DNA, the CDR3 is TGTGCCAGCAGTGAAGACAGCGGGGGCACCTACGAGCAGTACTTC.

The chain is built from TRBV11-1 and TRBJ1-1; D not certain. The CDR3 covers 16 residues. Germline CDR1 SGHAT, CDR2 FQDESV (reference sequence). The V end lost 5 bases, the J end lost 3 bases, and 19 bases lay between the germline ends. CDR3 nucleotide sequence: TGTGCCAGCAGCATACACGGACTCGGACGCCACACTGAAGCTTTCTTT. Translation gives CASSIHGLGRHTEAFF. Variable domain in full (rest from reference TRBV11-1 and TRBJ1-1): EAEVAQSPRYKITEKSQAVAFWCDPISGHATLYWYRQILGQGPELLVQFQDESVVDDSQLPKDRFSAERLKGVDSTLKIQPAELGDSAMYLCASSIHGLGRHTEAFFGQGTRLTVV.

CDR3 DNA: TGTGCCAGCTCACTTACGACTAGCGGGAGCAATGAGCAGTTCTTC. Translating gives CASSLTTSGSNEQFF. The J gene is TRBJ2-1, the V gene TRBV18, with 12 bases that match TRBD2. Germline V gives CDR1 KGHSH, CDR2 LQKENI. This CDR3 spans 15 amino acids. V shed 4 bases, J shed 6 bases, and the junction held 4 bases outside the gene matches.

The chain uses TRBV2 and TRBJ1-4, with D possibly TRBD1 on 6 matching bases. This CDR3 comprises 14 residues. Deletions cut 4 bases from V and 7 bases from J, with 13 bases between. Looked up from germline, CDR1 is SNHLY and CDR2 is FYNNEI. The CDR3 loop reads CASSVGQGSEKLFF. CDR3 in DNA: TGTGCCAGCAGTGTGGGGCAGGGGAGTGAAAAACTGTTTTTT.

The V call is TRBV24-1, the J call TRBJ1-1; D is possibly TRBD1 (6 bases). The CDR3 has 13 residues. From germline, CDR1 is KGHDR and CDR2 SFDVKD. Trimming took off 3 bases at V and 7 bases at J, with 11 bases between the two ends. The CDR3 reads CATSDLGGHEAFF. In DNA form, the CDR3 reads TGTGCCACCAGTGATCTGGGGGGGCATGAAGCTTTCTTT.

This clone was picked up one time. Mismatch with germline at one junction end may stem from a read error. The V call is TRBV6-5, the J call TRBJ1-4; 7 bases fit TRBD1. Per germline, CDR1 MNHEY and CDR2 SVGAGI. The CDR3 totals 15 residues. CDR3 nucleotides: TGTGCCAGCAGTTACTCCGGGACAGCTAACGAAAAACTGTTTTTT. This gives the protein CASSYSGTANEKLFF.

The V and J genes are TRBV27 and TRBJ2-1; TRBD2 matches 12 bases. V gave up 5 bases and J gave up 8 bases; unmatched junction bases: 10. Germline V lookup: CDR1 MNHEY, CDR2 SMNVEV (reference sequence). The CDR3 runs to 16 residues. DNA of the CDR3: TGTGCCAGCAGTCAACGGCTAGCGGGAGGGCCGGATGAGCAGTTCTTC. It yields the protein CASSQRLAGGPDEQFF.

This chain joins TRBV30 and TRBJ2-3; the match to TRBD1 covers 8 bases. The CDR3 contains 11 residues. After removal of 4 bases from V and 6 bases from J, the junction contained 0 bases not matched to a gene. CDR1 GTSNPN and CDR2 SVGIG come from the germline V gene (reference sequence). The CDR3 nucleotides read TGTGCCTGGACAGGGGGCGATACGCAGTATTTT. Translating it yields CAWTGGDTQYF.

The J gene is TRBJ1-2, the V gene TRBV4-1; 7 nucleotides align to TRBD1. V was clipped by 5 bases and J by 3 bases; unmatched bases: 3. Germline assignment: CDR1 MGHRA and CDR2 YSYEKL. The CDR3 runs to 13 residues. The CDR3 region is CASSSGTDYGYTF. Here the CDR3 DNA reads TGCGCCAGCAGCTCCGGGACAGACTATGGCTACACCTTC.

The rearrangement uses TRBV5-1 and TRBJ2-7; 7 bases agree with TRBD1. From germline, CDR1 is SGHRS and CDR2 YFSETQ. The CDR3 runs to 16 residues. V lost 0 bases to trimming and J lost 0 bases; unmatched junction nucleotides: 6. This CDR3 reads CASSLEGTALSYEQYF. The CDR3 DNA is TGCGCCAGCAGCTTGGAAGGGACAGCTCTCTCCTACGAGCAGTACTTC.

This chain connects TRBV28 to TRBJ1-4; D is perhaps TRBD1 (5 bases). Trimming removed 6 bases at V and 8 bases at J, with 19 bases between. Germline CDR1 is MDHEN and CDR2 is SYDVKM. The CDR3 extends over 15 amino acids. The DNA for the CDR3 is TGTGCCAGCAGCGCCGGGGGTCTTAGTGAGGAAAAACTGTTTTTT. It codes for CASSAGGLSEEKLFF.

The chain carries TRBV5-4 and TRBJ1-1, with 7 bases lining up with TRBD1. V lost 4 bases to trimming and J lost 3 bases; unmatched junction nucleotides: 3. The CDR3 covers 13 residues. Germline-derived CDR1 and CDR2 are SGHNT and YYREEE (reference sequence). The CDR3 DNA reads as TGTGCCAGCAGCACGGACAGGCACACTGAAGCTTTCTTT. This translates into CASSTDRHTEAFF.

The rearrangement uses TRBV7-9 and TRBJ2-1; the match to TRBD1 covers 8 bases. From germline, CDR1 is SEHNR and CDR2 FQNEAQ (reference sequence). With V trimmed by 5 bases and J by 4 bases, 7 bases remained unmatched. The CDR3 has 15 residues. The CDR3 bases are TGTGCCAGCAGCCAAGACAGGGGCAAATACAATGAGCAGTTCTTC. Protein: CASSQDRGKYNEQFF.

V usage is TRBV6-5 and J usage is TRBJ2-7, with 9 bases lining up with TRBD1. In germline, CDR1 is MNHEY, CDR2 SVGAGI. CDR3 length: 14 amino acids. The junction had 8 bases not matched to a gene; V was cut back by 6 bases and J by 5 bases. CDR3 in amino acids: CASRQQGASDEQYF. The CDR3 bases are TGTGCCAGCAGGCAACAGGGGGCGAGCGACGAGCAGTACTTC.

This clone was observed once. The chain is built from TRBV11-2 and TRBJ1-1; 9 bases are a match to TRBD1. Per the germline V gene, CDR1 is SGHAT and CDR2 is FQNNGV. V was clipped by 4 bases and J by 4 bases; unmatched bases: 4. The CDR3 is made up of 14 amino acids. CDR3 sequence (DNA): TGTGCCAGCAGCTCCACGACAGGGGGCACTGAAGCTTTCTTT. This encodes CASSSTTGGTEAFF.

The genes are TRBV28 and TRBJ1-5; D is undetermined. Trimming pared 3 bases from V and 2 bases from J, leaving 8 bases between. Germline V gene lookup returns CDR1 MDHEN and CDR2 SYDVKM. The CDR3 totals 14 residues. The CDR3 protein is CASSLQVGNQPQHF. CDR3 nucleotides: TGTGCCAGCAGTTTGCAGGTAGGCAATCAGCCCCAGCATTTT.

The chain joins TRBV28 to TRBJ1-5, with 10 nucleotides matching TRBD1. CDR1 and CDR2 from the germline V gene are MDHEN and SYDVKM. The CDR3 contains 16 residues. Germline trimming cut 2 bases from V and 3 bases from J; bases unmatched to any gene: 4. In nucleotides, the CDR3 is TGTGCCAGCAGTTTACGCCGACAGGGGGCCAATCAGCCCCAGCATTTT. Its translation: CASSLRRQGANQPQHF.

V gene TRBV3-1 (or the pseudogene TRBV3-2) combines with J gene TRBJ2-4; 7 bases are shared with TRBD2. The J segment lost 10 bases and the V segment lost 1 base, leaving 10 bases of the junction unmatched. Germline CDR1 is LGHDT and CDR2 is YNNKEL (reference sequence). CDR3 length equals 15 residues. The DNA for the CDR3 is TGTGCCAGCAGCCAAGGCGGGAGAGGGGTACGGATTCAGTACTTC. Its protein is CASSQGGRGVRIQYF.

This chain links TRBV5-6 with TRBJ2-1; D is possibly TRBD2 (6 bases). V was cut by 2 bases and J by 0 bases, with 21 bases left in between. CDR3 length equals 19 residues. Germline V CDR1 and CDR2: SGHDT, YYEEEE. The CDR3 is CASSFKYGPGVSSYNEQFF. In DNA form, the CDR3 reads TGTGCCAGCAGCTTTAAGTATGGACCGGGGGTCAGCTCCTACAATGAGCAGTTCTTC.

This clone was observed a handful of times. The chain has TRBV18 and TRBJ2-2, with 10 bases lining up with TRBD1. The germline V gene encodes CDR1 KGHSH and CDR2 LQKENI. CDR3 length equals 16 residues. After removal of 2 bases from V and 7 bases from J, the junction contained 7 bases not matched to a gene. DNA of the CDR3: TGTGCCAGCTCACCAAGAAAGACAGGGGGCCACGGGGAGCTGTTTTTT. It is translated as CASSPRKTGGHGELFF.

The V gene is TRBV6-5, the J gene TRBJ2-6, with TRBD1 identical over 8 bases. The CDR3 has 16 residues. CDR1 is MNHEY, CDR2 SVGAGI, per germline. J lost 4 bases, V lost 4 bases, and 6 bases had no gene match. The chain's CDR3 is CASSSQGAPGANVLTF. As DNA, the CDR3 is TGTGCCAGCAGTTCCCAGGGGGCGCCGGGGGCCAACGTCCTGACTTTC.

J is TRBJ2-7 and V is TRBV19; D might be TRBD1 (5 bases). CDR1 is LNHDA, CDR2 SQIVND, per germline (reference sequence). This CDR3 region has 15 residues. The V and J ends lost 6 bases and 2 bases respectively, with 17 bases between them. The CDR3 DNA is TGTGCCAGTAGACTTAACCCGACAGCCCCCTACGAGCAGTACTTC. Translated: CASRLNPTAPYEQYF.

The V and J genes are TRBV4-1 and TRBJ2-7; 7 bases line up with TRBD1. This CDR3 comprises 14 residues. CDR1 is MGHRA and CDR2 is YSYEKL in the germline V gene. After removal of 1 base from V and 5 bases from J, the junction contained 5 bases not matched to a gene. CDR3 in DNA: TGCGCCAGCAGCCAAGTAGACAGGGAAAACGAGCAGTACTTC. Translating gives CASSQVDRENEQYF.

The CDR3 reads CASSLGQGAFPEQYF. The CDR3 coding sequence is TGCGCCAGCAGCTTGGGACAGGGGGCCTTCCCCGAGCAGTACTTC. The rearrangement joins TRBV5-1 to TRBJ2-7; TRBD1 aligns across 10 bases. V shed 0 bases and J 6 bases; nucleotides not matched to a gene: 6. Per the germline V gene, CDR1 is SGHRS and CDR2 is YFSETQ. This CDR3 is 15 amino acids long.

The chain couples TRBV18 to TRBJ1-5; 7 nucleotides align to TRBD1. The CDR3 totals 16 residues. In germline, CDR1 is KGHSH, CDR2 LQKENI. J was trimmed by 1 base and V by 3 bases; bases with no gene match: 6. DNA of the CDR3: TGTGCCAGCTCACCGGCGACAGGGCGAAGCAATCAGCCCCAGCATTTT. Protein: CASSPATGRSNQPQHF.

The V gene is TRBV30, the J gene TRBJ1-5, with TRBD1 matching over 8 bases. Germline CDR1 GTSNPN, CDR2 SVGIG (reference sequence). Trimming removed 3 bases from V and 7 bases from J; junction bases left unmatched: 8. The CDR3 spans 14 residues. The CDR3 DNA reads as TGTGCCTGGAGGGCGACAGGGGCTGGACAGCCCCAGCATTTT. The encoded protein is CAWRATGAGQPQHF.

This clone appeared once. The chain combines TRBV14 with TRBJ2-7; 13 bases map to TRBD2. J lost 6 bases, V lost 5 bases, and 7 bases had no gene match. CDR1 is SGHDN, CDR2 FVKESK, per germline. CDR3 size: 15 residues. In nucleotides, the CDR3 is TGTGCCAGCAGCGAGAGACTAGCGGGAGGAGCCGAGCAGTACTTC. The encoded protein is CASSERLAGGAEQYF.

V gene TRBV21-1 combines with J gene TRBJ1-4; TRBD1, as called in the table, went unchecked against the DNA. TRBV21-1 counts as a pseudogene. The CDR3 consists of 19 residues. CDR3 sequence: CASSKALGTGNATNEKLFF. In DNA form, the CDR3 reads TGTGCCAGCAGCAAAGCACTAGGGACAGGCAATGCAACTAATGAAAAACTGTTTTTT.

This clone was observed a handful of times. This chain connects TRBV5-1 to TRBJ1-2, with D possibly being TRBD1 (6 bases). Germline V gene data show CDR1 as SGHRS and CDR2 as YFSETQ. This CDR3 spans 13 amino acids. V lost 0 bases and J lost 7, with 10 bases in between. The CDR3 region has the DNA TGCGCCAGCAGCTTGGGAACAGGGTCTGGCTACACCTTC. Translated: CASSLGTGSGYTF.

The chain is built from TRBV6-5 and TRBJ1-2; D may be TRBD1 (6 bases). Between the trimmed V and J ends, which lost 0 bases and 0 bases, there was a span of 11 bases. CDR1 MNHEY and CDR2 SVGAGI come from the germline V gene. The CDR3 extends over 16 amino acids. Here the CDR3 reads CASSYSYPGANYGYTF. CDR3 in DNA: TGTGCCAGCAGTTACTCGTATCCAGGGGCTAACTATGGCTACACCTTC.